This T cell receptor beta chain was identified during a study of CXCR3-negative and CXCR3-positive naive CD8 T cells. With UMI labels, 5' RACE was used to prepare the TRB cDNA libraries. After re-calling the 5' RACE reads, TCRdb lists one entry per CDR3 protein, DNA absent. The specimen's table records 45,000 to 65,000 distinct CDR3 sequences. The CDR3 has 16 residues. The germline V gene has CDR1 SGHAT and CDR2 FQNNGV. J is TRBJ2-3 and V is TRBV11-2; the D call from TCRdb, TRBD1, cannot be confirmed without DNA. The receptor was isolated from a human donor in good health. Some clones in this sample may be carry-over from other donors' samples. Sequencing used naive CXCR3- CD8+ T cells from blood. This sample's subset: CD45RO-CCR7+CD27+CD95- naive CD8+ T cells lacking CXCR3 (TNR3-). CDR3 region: CASSSPRGRSTDTQYF.